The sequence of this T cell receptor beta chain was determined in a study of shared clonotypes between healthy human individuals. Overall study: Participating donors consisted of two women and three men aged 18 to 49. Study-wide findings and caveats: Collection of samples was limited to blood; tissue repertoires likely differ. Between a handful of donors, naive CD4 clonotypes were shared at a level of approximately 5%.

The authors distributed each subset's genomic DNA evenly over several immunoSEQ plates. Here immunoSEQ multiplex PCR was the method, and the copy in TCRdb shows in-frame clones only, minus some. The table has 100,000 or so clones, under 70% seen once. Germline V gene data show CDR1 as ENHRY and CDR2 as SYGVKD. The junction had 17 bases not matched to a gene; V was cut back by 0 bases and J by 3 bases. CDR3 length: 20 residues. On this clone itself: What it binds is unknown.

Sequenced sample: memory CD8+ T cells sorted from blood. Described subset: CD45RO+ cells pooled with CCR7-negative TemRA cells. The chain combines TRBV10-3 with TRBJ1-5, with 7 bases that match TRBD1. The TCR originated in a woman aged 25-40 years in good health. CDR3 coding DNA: TGTGCCATCAGTGAGTCGATAGTTGGACAGGCCACCTTGCACAATCAGCCCCAGCATTTT. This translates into CAISESIVGQATLHNQPQHF.